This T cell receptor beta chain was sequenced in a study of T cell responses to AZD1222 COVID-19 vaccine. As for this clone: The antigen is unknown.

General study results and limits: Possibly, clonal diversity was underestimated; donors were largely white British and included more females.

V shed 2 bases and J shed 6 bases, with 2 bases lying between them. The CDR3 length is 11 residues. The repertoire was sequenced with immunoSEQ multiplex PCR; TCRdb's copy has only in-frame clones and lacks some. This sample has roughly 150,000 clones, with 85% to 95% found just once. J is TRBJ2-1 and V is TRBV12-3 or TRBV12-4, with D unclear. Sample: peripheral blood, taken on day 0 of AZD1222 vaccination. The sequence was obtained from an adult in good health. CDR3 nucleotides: TGTGCCAGCAGTTTAATCAATGAGCAGTTCTTC. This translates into CASSLINEQFF.